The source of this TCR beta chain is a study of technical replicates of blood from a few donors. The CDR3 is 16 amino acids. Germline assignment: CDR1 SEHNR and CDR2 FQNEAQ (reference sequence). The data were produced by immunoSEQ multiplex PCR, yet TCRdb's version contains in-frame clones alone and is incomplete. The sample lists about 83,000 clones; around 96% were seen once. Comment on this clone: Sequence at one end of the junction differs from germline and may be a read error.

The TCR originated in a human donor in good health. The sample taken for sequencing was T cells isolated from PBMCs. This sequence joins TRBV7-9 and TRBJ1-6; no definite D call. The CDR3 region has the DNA TGTGCCAGCACCTTAGCGTTTGGAGTAAATAATTCACCCCTCCACTTT. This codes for CASTLAFGVNNSPLHF.